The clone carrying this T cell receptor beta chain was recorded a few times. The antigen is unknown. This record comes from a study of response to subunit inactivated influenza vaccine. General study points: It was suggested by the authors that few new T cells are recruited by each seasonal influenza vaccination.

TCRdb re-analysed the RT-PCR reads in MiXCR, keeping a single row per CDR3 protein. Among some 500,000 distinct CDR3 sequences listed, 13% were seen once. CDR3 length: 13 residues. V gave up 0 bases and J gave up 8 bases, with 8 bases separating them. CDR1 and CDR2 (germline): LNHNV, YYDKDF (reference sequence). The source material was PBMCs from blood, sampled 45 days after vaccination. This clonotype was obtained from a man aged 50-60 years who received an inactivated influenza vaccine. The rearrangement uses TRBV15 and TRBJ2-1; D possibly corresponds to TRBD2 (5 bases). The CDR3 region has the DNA TGTGCCACCAGCAGAGATCTGAGGGATGAGCAGTTCTTC. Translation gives CATSRDLRDEQFF. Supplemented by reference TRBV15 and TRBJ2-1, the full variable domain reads DAMVIQNPRYQVTQFGKPVTLSCSQTLNHNVMYWYQQKSSQAPKLLFHYYDKDFNNEADTPDNFQSRRPNTSFCFLDIRSPGLGDTAMYLCATSRDLRDEQFFGPGTRLTVL.